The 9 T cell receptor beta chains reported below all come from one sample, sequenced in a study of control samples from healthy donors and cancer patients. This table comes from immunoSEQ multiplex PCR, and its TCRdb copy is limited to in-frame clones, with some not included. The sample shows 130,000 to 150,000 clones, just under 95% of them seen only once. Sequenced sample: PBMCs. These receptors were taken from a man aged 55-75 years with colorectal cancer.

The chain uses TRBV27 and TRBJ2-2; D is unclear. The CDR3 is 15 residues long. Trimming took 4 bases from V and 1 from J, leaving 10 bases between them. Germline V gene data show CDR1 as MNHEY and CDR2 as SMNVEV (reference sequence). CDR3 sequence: CASSSRRMNTGELFF. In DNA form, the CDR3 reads TGTGCCAGCAGTTCCCGACGGATGAACACCGGGGAGCTGTTTTTT.

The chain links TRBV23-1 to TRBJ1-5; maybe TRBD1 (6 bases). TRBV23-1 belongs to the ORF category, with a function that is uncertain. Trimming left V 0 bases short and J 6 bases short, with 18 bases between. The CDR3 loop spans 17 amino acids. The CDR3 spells CASSQSRGVVGSQPQHF. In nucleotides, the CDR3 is TGCGCCAGCAGTCAATCTAGGGGGGTAGTAGGCAGTCAGCCCCAGCATTTT.

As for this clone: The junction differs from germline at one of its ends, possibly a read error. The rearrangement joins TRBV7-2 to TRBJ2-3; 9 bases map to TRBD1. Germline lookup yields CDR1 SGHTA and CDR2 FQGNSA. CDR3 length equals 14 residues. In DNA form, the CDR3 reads TGTGCCGGCAGCTGGACAGGGGACGTGGATACGCAGTATTTT. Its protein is CAGSWTGDVDTQYF.

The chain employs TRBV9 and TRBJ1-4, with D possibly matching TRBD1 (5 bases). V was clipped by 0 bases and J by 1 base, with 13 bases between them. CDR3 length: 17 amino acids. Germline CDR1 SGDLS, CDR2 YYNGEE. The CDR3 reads CASSVGSGEETNEKLFF. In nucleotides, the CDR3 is TGTGCCAGCAGCGTAGGTTCGGGGGAGGAAACTAATGAAAAACTGTTTTTT.

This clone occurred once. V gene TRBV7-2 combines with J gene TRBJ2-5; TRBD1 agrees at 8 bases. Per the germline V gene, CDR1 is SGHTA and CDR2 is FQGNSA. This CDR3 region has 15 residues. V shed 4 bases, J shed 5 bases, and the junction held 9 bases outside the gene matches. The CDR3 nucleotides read TGTGCCAGCAGCTCCGGGACAGGCCCGTGGGAGACCCAGTACTTC. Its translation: CASSSGTGPWETQYF.

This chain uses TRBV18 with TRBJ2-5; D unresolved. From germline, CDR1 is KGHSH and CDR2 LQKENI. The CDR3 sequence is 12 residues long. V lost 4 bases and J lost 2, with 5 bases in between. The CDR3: CASSQRQETQYF. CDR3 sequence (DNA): TGTGCCAGCTCACAAAGACAAGAGACCCAGTACTTC.

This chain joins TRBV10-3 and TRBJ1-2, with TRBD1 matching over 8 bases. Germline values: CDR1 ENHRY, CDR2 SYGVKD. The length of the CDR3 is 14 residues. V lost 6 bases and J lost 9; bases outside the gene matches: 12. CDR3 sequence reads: CAIRGTGEEGSYTF. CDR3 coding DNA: TGTGCCATCAGGGGGACAGGAGAGGAGGGAAGCTACACCTTC.

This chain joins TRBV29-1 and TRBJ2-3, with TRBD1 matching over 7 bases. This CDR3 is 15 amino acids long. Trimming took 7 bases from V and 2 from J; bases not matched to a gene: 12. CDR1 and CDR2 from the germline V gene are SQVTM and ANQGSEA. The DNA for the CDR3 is TGCAGCGCTTCCCGGGACAGAAACCCCACAGATACGCAGTATTTT. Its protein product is CSASRDRNPTDTQYF.

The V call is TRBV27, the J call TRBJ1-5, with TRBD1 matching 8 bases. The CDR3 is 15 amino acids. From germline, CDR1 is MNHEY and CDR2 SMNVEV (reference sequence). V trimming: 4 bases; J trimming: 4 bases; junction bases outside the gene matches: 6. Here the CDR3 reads CASSSTGAGNQPQHF. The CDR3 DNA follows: TGTGCCAGCAGTTCGACAGGGGCGGGGAATCAGCCCCAGCATTTT.